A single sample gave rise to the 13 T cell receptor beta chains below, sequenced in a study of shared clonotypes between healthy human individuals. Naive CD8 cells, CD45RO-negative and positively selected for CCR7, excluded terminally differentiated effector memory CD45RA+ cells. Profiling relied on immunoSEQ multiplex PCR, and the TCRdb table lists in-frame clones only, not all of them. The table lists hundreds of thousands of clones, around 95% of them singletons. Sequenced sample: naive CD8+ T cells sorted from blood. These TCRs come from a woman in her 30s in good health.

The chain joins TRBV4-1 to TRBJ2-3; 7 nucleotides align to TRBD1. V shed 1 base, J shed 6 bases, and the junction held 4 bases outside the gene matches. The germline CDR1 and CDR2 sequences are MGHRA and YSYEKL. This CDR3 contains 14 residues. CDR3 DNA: TGCGCCAGCAGCCAAGTAACAGGGGCTGATACGCAGTATTTT. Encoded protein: CASSQVTGADTQYF.

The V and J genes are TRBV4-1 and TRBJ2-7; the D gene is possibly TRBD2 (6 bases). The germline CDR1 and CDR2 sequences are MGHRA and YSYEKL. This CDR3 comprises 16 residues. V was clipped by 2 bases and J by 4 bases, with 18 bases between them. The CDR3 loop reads CASSQSGGTGGYEQYF. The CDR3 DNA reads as TGCGCCAGCAGCCAATCGGGTGGGACTGGGGGTTACGAGCAGTACTTC.

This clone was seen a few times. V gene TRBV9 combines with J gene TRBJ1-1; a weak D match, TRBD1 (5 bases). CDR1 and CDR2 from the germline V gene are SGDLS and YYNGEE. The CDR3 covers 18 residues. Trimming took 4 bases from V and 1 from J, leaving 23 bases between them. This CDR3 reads CASSRLGEPGPKNTEAFF. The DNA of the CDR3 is TGTGCCAGCAGCCGATTGGGGGAACCGGGACCTAAGAACACTGAAGCTTTCTTT.

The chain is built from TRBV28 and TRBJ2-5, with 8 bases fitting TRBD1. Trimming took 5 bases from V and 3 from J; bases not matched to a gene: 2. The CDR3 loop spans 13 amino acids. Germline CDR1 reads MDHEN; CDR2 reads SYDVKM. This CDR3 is CASSVDREETQYF. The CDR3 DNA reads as TGTGCCAGCAGTGTGGACAGGGAAGAGACCCAGTACTTC.

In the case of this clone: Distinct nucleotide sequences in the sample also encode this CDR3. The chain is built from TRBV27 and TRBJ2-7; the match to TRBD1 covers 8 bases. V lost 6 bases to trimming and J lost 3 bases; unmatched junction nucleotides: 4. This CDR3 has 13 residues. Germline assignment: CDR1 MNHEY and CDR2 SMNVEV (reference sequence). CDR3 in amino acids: CASSFGQGYEQYF. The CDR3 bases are TGTGCCAGCAGCTTTGGACAGGGCTACGAGCAGTACTTC.

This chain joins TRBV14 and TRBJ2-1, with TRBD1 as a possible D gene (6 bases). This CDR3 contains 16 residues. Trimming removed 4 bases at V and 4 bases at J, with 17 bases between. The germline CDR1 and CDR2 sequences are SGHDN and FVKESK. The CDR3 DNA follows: TGTGCCAGCAGCCGCGTAAGGATCCAGGGGTACAATGAGCAGTTCTTC. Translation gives CASSRVRIQGYNEQFF.

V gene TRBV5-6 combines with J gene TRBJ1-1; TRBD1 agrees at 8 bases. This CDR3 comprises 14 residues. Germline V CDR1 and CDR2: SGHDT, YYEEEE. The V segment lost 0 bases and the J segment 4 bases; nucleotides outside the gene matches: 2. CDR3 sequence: CASSLGTGFTEAFF. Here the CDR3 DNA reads TGTGCCAGCAGCTTGGGGACAGGGTTCACTGAAGCTTTCTTT.

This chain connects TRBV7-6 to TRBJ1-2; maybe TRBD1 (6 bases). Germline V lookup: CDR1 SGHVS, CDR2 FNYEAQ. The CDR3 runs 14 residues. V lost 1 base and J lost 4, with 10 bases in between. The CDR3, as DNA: TGTGCCAGCAGCTTAGGAGGGGGTTCCTATGGCTACACCTTC. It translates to CASSLGGGSYGYTF. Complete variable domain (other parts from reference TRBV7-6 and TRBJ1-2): GAGVSQSPRYKVTKRGQDVALRCDPISGHVSLYWYRQALGQGPEFLTYFNYEAQQDKSGLPNDRFSAERPEGSISTLTIQRTEQRDSAMYRCASSLGGGSYGYTFGSGTRLTVV.

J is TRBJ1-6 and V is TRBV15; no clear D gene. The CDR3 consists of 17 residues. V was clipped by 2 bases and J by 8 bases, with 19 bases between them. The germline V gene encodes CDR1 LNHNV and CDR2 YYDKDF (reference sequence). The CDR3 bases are TGTGCCACCAGCAGACCCCGAGCAGTCTTAGGAGATTCACCCCTCCACTTT. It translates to CATSRPRAVLGDSPLHF.

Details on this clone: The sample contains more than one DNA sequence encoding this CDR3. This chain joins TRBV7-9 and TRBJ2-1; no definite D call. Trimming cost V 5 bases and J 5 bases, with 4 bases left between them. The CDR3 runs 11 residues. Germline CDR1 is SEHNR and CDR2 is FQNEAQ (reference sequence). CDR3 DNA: TGTGCCAGCAGCCGCGACAATGAGCAGTTCTTC. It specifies CASSRDNEQFF.

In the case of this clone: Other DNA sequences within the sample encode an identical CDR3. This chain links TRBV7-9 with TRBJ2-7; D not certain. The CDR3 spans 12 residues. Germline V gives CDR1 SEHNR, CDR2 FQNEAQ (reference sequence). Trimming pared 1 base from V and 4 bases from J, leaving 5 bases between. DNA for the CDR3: TGTGCCAGCAGCTTAGAACTATACGAGCAGTACTTC. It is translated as CASSLELYEQYF.

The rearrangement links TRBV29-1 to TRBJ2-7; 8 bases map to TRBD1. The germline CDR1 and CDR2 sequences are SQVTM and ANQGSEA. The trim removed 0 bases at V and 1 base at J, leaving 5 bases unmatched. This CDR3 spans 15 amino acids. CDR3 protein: CSVEDRTGLSYEQYF. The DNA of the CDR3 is TGCAGCGTTGAAGATCGGACAGGGCTGTCCTACGAGCAGTACTTC.

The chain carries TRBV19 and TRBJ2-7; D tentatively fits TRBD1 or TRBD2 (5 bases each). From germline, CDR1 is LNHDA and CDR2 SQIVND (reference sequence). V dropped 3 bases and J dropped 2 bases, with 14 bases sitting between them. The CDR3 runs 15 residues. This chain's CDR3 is CASSIGPGTAYEQYF. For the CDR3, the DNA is TGTGCCAGTAGTATTGGTCCCGGGACGGCCTACGAGCAGTACTTC.